This is a list of T cell receptor beta chains from one sample in a study of blood T cell repertoires in COVID-19. Profiling relied on immunoSEQ multiplex PCR, and the TCRdb table lists in-frame clones only, not all of them. Of 310,000 or so clones in the sample, roughly 89% were seen once. The sample was PBMCs or T cells enriched from blood (not recorded which). The receptor set was obtained from a woman between 18 and 29 years old with acute COVID-19. CDR3s include the opening cysteine and the closing phenylalanine or tryptophan. D genes are given only for firm matches.

>TRBD2|TRBV7-2|TRBJ2-7
CASSLTDTSGLYEQYF
TGTGCCAGCAGCCTCACCGACACTAGCGGACTCTACGAGCAGTACTTC
>-|TRBV20-1|TRBJ2-1
CSASPPLVTSYNEQFF
TGCAGTGCTAGTCCCCCGCTAGTAACCTCCTACAATGAGCAGTTCTTC
>-|TRBV19|TRBJ1-2
CASKQGHYGYTF
TGTGCCAGTAAGCAGGGCCACTATGGCTACACCTTC
>TRBD2|TRBV28|TRBJ2-1
CASSVSSGRYNEQFF
TGTGCCAGCAGTGTAAGTAGCGGGAGGTACAATGAGCAGTTCTTC
>TRBD2|TRBV11-2|TRBJ2-7
CASSLMRASGTYSYEQYF
TGTGCCAGCAGCTTAATGAGGGCTAGCGGGACATACTCCTACGAGCAGTACTTC
>TRBD1|TRBV6-5|TRBJ1-1
CASSYHRGGTEAFF
TGTGCCAGCAGTTATCACAGGGGAGGCACTGAAGCTTTCTTT
>-|TRBV4-1|TRBJ1-2
CASSQRSENSGLYGYTF
TGCGCCAGCAGCCAAAGATCAGAGAATAGCGGCCTTTATGGCTACACCTTC
>-|TRBV4-1|TRBJ2-3
CASSQVHLVPAPDTQYF
TGCGCCAGCAGCCAAGTGCATCTAGTCCCTGCCCCAGATACGCAGTATTTT
>-|TRBV7-2|TRBJ1-6
CASSLDNIGNSPLHF
TGTGCCAGCAGCTTAGACAATATCGGGAATTCACCCCTCCACTTT
>-|TRBV2|TRBJ2-7
CASSALDTSYEQYF
TGTGCCAGCAGTGCCCTGGACACCTCCTACGAGCAGTACTTC
>TRBD2|TRBV6-5|TRBJ2-7
CASSYVLAGIYEQYF
TGTGCCAGCAGTTACGTCCTAGCGGGGATCTACGAGCAGTACTTC